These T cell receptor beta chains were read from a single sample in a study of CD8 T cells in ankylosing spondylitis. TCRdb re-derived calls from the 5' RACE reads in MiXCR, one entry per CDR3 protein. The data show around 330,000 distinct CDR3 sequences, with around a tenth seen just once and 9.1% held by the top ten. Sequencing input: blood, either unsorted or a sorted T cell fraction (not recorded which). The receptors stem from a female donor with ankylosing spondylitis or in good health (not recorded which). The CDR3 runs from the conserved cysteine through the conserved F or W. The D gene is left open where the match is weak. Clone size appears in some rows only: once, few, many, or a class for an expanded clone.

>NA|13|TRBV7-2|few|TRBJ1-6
TGTGCCAGCAGCTTAGTAGGGACCTCACCCCTCCACTTT
CASSLVGTSPLHF
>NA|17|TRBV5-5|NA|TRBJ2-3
TGTGCCAGCAGCTCGGGGACTCAGCTTTATAGCACAGATACGCAGTATTTT
CASSSGTQLYSTDTQYF
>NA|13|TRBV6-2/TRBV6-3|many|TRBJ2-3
TGTGCCAGCAGTTACTCCCATCCAGATACGCAGTATTTT
CASSYSHPDTQYF
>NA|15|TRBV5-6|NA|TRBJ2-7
TGTGCCAGCAGCTTTGCTCCTAGCGTGGGGAACGAGCAGTACTTC
CASSFAPSVGNEQYF
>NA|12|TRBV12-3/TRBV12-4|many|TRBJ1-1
TGTGCCAGCAGTTTAACGGGACTTGAAGCTTTCTTT
CASSLTGLEAFF
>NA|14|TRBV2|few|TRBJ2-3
TGTGCCACCTCACGCGGGGTGCCCACAGATACGCAGTATTTT
CATSRGVPTDTQYF
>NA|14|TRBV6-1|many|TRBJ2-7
TGTGCCAGCAGTGGGGGGGACGCATCCTACGAGCAGTACTTC
CASSGGDASYEQYF
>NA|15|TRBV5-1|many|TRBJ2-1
TGCGCCAGCAGTCCCGGACTTAAGATTGGCAATGAGCAGTTCTTC
CASSPGLKIGNEQFF
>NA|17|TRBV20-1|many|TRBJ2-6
TGCAGTGCTAGAGATAACACTTTTGAAGCTGGGGCCAACGTCCTGACTTTC
CSARDNTFEAGANVLTF
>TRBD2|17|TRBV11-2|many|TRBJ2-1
TGTGCCAGCAGCTTAGACCTCTCTAGCGGGCCTTACAATGAGCAGTTCTTC
CASSLDLSSGPYNEQFF
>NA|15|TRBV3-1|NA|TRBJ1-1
TGTGCCAGCAGCCAAGATATGCCGGGGGGCACTGAAGCTTTCTTT
CASSQDMPGGTEAFF
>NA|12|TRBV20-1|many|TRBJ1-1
TGCAGTGCTAGACTACGCTACACTGAAGCTTTCTTT
CSARLRYTEAFF
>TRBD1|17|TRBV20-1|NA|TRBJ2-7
TGCTGTGCTAGGGACTATCACAGGGGGCCTCTATCCTACGAGCAGTACTTC
CCARDYHRGPLSYEQYF
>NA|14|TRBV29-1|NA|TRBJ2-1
TGCAGCGTTGAAAGGGGGACTTCCTCCAGTGAGCAGTTCTTC
CSVERGTSSSEQFF
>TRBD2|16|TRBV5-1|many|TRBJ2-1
TGCGCCAGCAGCTTGACTAGCGGAACTACCTACAATGAGCAGTTCTTC
CASSLTSGTTYNEQFF
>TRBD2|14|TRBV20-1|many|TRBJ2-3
TGCAGTGCTCCTTCTAGCGGGAGGGCAGATACGCAGTATTTT
CSAPSSGRADTQYF
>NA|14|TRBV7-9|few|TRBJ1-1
TGTGCCAGCAGCCAGGGGACACCGAACACTGAAGCTTTCTTT
CASSQGTPNTEAFF
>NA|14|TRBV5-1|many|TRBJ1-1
TGCGCCAGCAGCGGGGGGGCGGTGAACACTGAAGCTTTCTTT
CASSGGAVNTEAFF
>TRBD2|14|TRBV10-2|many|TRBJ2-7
TGCGCCAGCAGTGTGGCAGCGGGAGTTCGCGAGCAGTACTTC
CASSVAAGVREQYF
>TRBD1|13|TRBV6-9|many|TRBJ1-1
TGTGCCAGCGAGGACAGGGGCGGCACTGAAGCTTTCTTT
CASEDRGGTEAFF
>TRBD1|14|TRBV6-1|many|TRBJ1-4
TGTGCCAGCAGCTGGGGACAGTCTTATGAAAAACTGTTTTTT
CASSWGQSYEKLFF
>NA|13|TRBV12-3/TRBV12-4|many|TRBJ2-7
TGTGCCAGCAGTCCGATTGGGGGACCTTACCAGTACTTC
CASSPIGGPYQYF
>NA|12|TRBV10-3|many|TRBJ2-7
TGTGCCACGAGGACAGAGTTATACGAGCAGTACTTC
CATRTELYEQYF
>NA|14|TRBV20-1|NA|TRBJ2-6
TGCAGTGCTAGAGATGGGTCTGGGGCCAACGTCCTGACTTTC
CSARDGSGANVLTF
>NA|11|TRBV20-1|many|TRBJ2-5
TGCAGTGCTAGCGGACAAGAGACCCAGTACTTC
CSASGQETQYF
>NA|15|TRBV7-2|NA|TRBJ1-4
TGTGCCAGCAGCTTAAGGGTCGGCAGAAATGAAAAACTGTTTTTT
CASSLRVGRNEKLFF
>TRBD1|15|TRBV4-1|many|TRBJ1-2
TGCGCCAGCAGCCAAGATAGGACAGGGGACTATGGCTACACCTTC
CASSQDRTGDYGYTF
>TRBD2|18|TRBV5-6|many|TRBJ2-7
TGTGCCAGCAGCTTGGGGGGACCTACTAGCGAGGATCTCTACGAGCAGTACTTC
CASSLGGPTSEDLYEQYF
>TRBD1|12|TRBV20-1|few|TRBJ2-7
TGCAGTGCTAAACGCGGACAGGAGGAGCAGTACTTC
CSAKRGQEEQYF
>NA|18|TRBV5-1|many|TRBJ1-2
TGCGCCAGCAGCTTTGGAGGGGAGAGCGGATGGGAGAACTATGGCTACACCTTC
CASSFGGESGWENYGYTF
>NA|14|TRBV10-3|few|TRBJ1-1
TGTGCCATCAGACCCGGGGGCAGGAACACTGAAGCTTTCTTT
CAIRPGGRNTEAFF
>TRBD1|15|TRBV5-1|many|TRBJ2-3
TGCGCCAGCAGCTACGGGACAGGGTTTTTGGATACGCAGTATTTT
CASSYGTGFLDTQYF
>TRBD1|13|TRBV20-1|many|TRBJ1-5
TGCAGTGCTACCCAAGACAGGGATCAGCCCCAGCATTTT
CSATQDRDQPQHF
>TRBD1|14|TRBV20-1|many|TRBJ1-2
TGCAGTGCTAAAGGAGGACAGGGGAACTATGGCTACACCTTC
CSAKGGQGNYGYTF
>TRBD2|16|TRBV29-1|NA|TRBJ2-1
TGCAGCGTTGAGGGGATAGCGGGAGGTGGCTACAATGAGCAGTTCTTC
CSVEGIAGGGYNEQFF
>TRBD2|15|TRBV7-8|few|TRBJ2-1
TGTGCCAGCAGCTTCGCTAGCGGGGGCTATAATGAGCAGTTCTTC
CASSFASGGYNEQFF
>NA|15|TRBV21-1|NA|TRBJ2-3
TGTGCCAGCAGCAACCGCACTGCTAGCACAGATACGCAGTATTTT
CASSNRTASTDTQYF
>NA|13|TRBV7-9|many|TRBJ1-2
TGTGCCAGCACCCAACAGGGTTCCCAGGGCTACACCTTC
CASTQQGSQGYTF
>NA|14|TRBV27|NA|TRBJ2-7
TGTGCCAGCAGCCGGGGTCCAAGGGAACTGGAGCAGTACTTC
CASSRGPRELEQYF
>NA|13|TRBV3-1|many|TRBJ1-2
TGTGCCAGCAGCCAAGACAGGATCTATGGCTACACCTTC
CASSQDRIYGYTF
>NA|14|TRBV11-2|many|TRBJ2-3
TGTGCCAGCAGCCCCTTGGGACGCACAGATACGCAGTATTTT
CASSPLGRTDTQYF
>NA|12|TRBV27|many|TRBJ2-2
TGTGCCAGCGGGTCGAACACCGGGGAGCTGTTTTTT
CASGSNTGELFF
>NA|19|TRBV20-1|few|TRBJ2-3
TGCAGTGCTAGAGATCGGATTCGTCTGAGTGGGACCCGCACAGATACGCAGTATTTT
CSARDRIRLSGTRTDTQYF
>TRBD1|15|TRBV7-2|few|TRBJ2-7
TGTGCCAGCAGCTTAGGGGACAGGGGACTCTACGAGCAGTACTTC
CASSLGDRGLYEQYF
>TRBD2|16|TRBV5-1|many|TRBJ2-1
TGCGCCAGCAGCGCAACTAGCGGGAGGGCCTATGGTGAGCAGTTCTTC
CASSATSGRAYGEQFF
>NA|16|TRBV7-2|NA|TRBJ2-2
TGTGCCAGCAGCTCCTCACCCTACCCCTTCGCCTGGGAGCTGTTTTTT
CASSSSPYPFAWELFF
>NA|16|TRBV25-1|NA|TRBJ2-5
TGTGCCAGCAGTGACAGAAGGAGAGCGGACCAAGAGACCCAGTACTTC
CASSDRRRADQETQYF
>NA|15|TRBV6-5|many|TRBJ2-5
TGTGCCAGCAGTTACTCAGGGCCAGCGGGAGAGACCCAGTACTTC
CASSYSGPAGETQYF
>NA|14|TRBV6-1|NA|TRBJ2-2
TGTGCCAGCAGCCTTTATAGTTCGCCCGGGGAGCTGTTTTTT
CASSLYSSPGELFF
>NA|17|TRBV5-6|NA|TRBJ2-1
TGTGCCAGCAGCTTGGCCGGCAGTCGAAGCTCCTACAATGAGCAGTTCTTC
CASSLAGSRSSYNEQFF
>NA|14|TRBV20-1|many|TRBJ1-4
TGCAGTGCTAGAGATCTTGGGTGGGATGAAAAACTGTTTTTT
CSARDLGWDEKLFF
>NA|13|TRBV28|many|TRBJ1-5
TGTGCCAGCAGTTTACCGAAGGGTAGGCCCCAGCATTTT
CASSLPKGRPQHF
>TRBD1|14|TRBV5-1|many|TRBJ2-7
TGCGCCAGCAGCATGCCGGGACAGGGCTACGAGCAGTACTTC
CASSMPGQGYEQYF
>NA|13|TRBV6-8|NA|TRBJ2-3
TGTGCCAGCATAAGCGGAACCACAGATACGCAGTATTTT
CASISGTTDTQYF
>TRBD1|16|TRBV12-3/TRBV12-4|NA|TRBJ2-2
TGTGCCTGCAGTCCCACAGGGGGGCGAAACACCGGGGAGCTGTTTTTT
CACSPTGGRNTGELFF
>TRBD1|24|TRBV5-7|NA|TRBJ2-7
TGTGCCAGCAGCTTGTCTGGTATGTTGACGCGCCCCCGGGACAGGGAAGTGAGCTCCTACGAGCAGTACTTC
CASSLSGMLTRPRDREVSSYEQYF
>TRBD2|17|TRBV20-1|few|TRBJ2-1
TGCAGTGCTAGGGCAAGCGGGAGGGCCCCCCCTCGGAATGAGCAGTTCTTC
CSARASGRAPPRNEQFF